Below are 26 T cell receptor beta chains sequenced from a single sample in a study of blood T cell repertoires in COVID-19. Only in-frame clones appear in the TCRdb table, and some are missing; sequencing was by immunoSEQ multiplex PCR. This repertoire shows roughly 250,000 clones, 84% found once; its top ten account for over 1.5%. Input material: peripheral blood. These receptors were taken from a woman aged 40 to 50 who had recovered from COVID-19.

The chain couples TRBV5-6 to TRBJ1-3; weak D call: TRBD1 (5 bases). The CDR3 consists of 16 residues. Germline CDR1 and CDR2: SGHDT and YYEEEE. V was clipped by 1 base and J by 3 bases, with 14 bases between them. The CDR3 region is CASSLIRGGGGNTIYF. The CDR3 nucleotides read TGTGCCAGCAGCTTGATTAGGGGCGGCGGTGGAAACACCATATATTTT.

The genes are TRBV7-2 and TRBJ1-5; TRBD1 aligns across 7 bases. The J segment lost 6 bases and the V segment lost 5 bases, leaving 4 bases of the junction unmatched. The germline gives CDR1 SGHTA, CDR2 FQGNSA. The CDR3 is made up of 13 amino acids. CDR3 sequence reads: CASSTRGFQPQHF. The CDR3 bases are TGTGCCAGCAGCACCAGGGGGTTTCAGCCCCAGCATTTT. Combining the CDR3 with reference TRBV7-2 and TRBJ1-5 gives the whole variable domain GAGVSQSPSNKVTEKGKDVELRCDPISGHTALYWYRQSLGQGLEFLIYFQGNSAPDKSGLPSDRFSAERTGGSVSTLTIQRTQQEDSAVYLCASSTRGFQPQHFGDGTRLSIL.

The chain employs TRBV15 and TRBJ2-3; TRBD2 is a possible D gene (5 bases). The germline V gene encodes CDR1 LNHNV and CDR2 YYDKDF (reference sequence). The CDR3 has 16 amino acids. The V end was cut by 0 bases, the J end by 2 bases, with 12 bases between. Here the CDR3 reads CATSRDRAGATDTQYF. The DNA for the CDR3 is TGTGCCACCAGCAGAGATCGGGCGGGCGCCACAGATACGCAGTATTTT.

The V and J genes are TRBV6-6 and TRBJ1-3, with 12 positions matching TRBD1. Trimming cost V 5 bases and J 3 bases; bases outside gene matches: 20. Germline V gene data show CDR1 as MNHNY and CDR2 as SVGAGI (reference sequence). The CDR3 has 21 amino acids. CDR3 protein: CASSHPPGDRGPVESGNTIYF. The CDR3 DNA sequence: TGTGCCAGCAGTCACCCACCCGGGGACAGGGGGCCGGTTGAGAGTGGAAACACCATATATTTT.

The count of this clone is one. The chain links TRBV7-8 to TRBJ2-1; 9 bases agree with TRBD1. The CDR3 totals 18 residues. Looked up from germline, CDR1 is SGHVS and CDR2 is FQNEAQ. Germline trimming cut 5 bases from V and 3 bases from J; bases unmatched to any gene: 14. Here the CDR3 DNA reads TGTGCCAGCAGCCGCTCCGGAGTCGGGACAGGGCTCTACAATGAGCAGTTCTTC. As protein: CASSRSGVGTGLYNEQFF.

A few counts support this clone. The genes are TRBV2 and TRBJ1-1; D ambiguous. V dropped 1 base and J dropped 6 bases, with 15 bases sitting between them. CDR3 length: 15 residues. Per the germline V gene, CDR1 is SNHLY and CDR2 is FYNNEI. The chain's CDR3 is CASSEDLPTVAEAFF. The CDR3 DNA reads as TGTGCCAGCAGTGAAGACCTACCCACGGTCGCTGAAGCTTTCTTT.

This clone was counted a few times. The rearrangement uses TRBV3-1 (or the pseudogene TRBV3-2) and TRBJ2-5; 7 nucleotides line up with TRBD2. The V gene end was trimmed by 1 base and the J gene end by 5 bases; junction bases not matched to a gene: 10. The CDR3 is 16 residues long. CDR1 and CDR2 from the germline V gene are LGHDT and YNNKEL (reference sequence). The CDR3 loop reads CASSQAASGYSETQYF. The CDR3 nucleotides are TGTGCCAGCAGCCAAGCGGCTAGCGGTTACAGTGAGACCCAGTACTTC.

This clone was counted between two and nine times. This sequence joins TRBV7-2 and TRBJ2-5, with 10 bases lining up with TRBD2. CDR1 is SGHTA and CDR2 is FQGNSA in the germline V gene. This CDR3 comprises 15 residues. CDR3 DNA sequence: TGTGCGTCCTCCCCCAGCGGGGGGGCCGGTGAGACCCAGTACTTC. The encoded protein is CASSPSGGAGETQYF. The full variable domain, rest sourced from reference TRBV7-2 and TRBJ2-5, is GAGVSQSPSNKVTEKGKDVELRCDPISGHTALYWYRQSLGQGLEFLIYFQGNSAPDKSGLPSDRFSAERTGGSVSTLTIQRTQQEDSAVYLCASSPSGGAGETQYFGPGTRLLVL.

The gene calls are TRBV5-1 and TRBJ2-1, with D tentatively TRBD2 (6 bases). This CDR3 spans 16 amino acids. In germline, CDR1 is SGHRS, CDR2 YFSETQ. V was shortened by 0 bases and J by 1 base, with 11 bases between the two germline ends. As DNA, the CDR3 is TGCGCCAGCAGCTTGGGCGGGGCGAGATCCTACAATGAGCAGTTCTTC. Translating it yields CASSLGGARSYNEQFF.

The chain couples TRBV30 to TRBJ2-5; possibly TRBD2 for D (5 bases). The CDR3 is 14 residues long. Germline assignment: CDR1 GTSNPN and CDR2 SVGIG (reference sequence). The germline V and J ends were trimmed by 4 bases and 5 bases, with 17 bases remaining between them. The CDR3, as DNA: TGTGCCTGGAATAGACGGGGAAGAGGGGAGACCCAGTACTTC. It yields the protein CAWNRRGRGETQYF. The whole variable domain, filled in from reference TRBV30 and TRBJ2-5, reads SQTIHQWPATLVQPVGSPLSLECTVEGTSNPNLYWYRQAAGRGLQLLFYSVGIGQISSEVPQNLSASRPQDRQFILSSKKLLLSDSGFYLCAWNRRGRGETQYFGPGTRLLVL.

The chain is built from TRBV28 and TRBJ1-2, with TRBD1 matching 9 bases. The junction had 9 bases not matched to a gene; V was cut back by 2 bases and J by 8 bases. Germline CDR1 MDHEN, CDR2 SYDVKM. This CDR3 region has 15 residues. The CDR3 DNA sequence: TGTGCCAGCAGTTTAGCCCAACAGGGGGCGCGAGGCTACACCTTC. Translating gives CASSLAQQGARGYTF.

The V call is TRBV30, the J call TRBJ1-6; possibly TRBD1 for D (5 bases). The V end lost 6 bases, the J end lost 0 bases, and 24 bases lay between the germline ends. The CDR3 sequence is 19 residues long. CDR1 is GTSNPN and CDR2 is SVGIG in the germline V gene (reference sequence). This chain's CDR3 is CACPRQGQAWSSYNSPLHF. The CDR3 region has the DNA TGTGCCTGCCCCCGGCAGGGCCAAGCCTGGAGCTCCTATAATTCACCCCTCCACTTT.

This chain's CDR3 is CASSPPDTATKSGANVLTF. The CDR3 nucleotides are TGTGCCAGCTCACCACCGGACACGGCAACGAAATCTGGGGCCAACGTCCTGACTTTC. V usage is TRBV18 and J usage is TRBJ2-6; tentatively, D is TRBD1 (5 bases). This CDR3 has 19 amino acids. Germline lookup yields CDR1 KGHSH and CDR2 LQKENI. V dropped 0 bases and J dropped 1 base, with 16 bases sitting between them.

CDR3: CASRPQGYNQPQHF. DNA for the CDR3: TGTGCCAGCAGACCACAGGGATACAATCAGCCCCAGCATTTT. The V and J genes are TRBV28 and TRBJ1-5; maybe TRBD1 (6 bases). V was cut by 6 bases and J by 3 bases, with 12 bases left in between. There are 14 residues in the CDR3. CDR1 and CDR2 (germline): MDHEN, SYDVKM. Full variable domain (remainder filled in from reference TRBV28 and TRBJ1-5): DVKVTQSSRYLVKRTGEKVFLECVQDMDHENMFWYRQDPGLGLRLIYFSYDVKMKEKGDIPEGYSVSREKKERFSLILESASTNQTSMYLCASRPQGYNQPQHFGDGTRLSIL.

V and J are TRBV6-4 and TRBJ1-2, with 8 positions matching TRBD1. The V gene's germline CDR1 is MRHNA and CDR2 SNTAGT. This CDR3 region has 13 residues. J was trimmed by 4 bases and V by 4 bases; bases with no gene match: 2. Here the CDR3 reads CASSVGQGYGYTF. Here the CDR3 DNA reads TGTGCCAGCAGTGTCGGACAGGGCTATGGCTACACCTTC.

V gene TRBV7-9 combines with J gene TRBJ1-6; 11 bases line up with TRBD1. The V and J ends lost 5 bases and 9 bases, in that order; junction bases with no gene match: 9. Germline CDR1 is SEHNR and CDR2 is FQNEAQ (reference sequence). The CDR3 is 16 residues long. The CDR3 coding sequence is TGTGCCAGCAGCCGACAAGGACAGGGGGCGAGTTCACCCCTCCACTTT. Protein product: CASSRQGQGASSPLHF.

The chain couples TRBV9 to TRBJ2-2, with TRBD1 identical over 7 bases. V was clipped by 0 bases and J by 0 bases; unmatched bases: 2. The germline CDR1 and CDR2 sequences are SGDLS and YYNGEE. The CDR3 covers 16 residues. CDR3 sequence: CASSVGTGANTGELFF. The DNA for the CDR3 is TGTGCCAGCAGCGTAGGGACAGGAGCGAACACCGGGGAGCTGTTTTTT.

This CDR3 reads CASSSGQGHLSNTEAFF. Written as DNA, the CDR3 is TGTGCCAGCAGCTCGGGACAGGGGCACCTCTCGAACACTGAAGCTTTCTTT. The genes are TRBV11-2 and TRBJ1-1; 10 nucleotides agree with TRBD1. The CDR3 runs to 17 residues. Per the germline V gene, CDR1 is SGHAT and CDR2 is FQNNGV. V lost 4 bases to trimming and J lost 1 base; unmatched junction nucleotides: 9.

V and J are TRBV3-1 (or the pseudogene TRBV3-2) and TRBJ2-3, with 13 bases aligning to TRBD2. There are 17 residues in the CDR3. Germline CDR1 reads LGHDT; CDR2 reads YNNKEL (reference sequence). The trim removed 0 bases at V and 6 bases at J, leaving 6 bases unmatched. CDR3 residues: CASSQDLGLAGVDTQYF. CDR3 nucleotide sequence: TGTGCCAGCAGCCAAGATTTAGGACTAGCGGGGGTGGATACGCAGTATTTT.

The chain links TRBV7-6 to TRBJ2-3; 10 bases match TRBD2. Germline values: CDR1 SGHVS, CDR2 FNYEAQ. The CDR3 loop spans 16 amino acids. V was pared by 5 bases and J by 2 bases, with 7 bases of the junction left unmatched. In DNA, the CDR3 is TGTGCCAGCAGCGAATTAGCGGGGGGCACCACAGATACGCAGTATTTT. Protein product: CASSELAGGTTDTQYF.

This clone was detected only once. The rearrangement links TRBV3-1 (or the pseudogene TRBV3-2) to TRBJ2-1; 8 bases match TRBD2. Germline CDR1 is LGHDT and CDR2 is YNNKEL (reference sequence). Losses at the gene ends were 5 bases for V and 3 bases for J; bases not matched to a gene: 9. This CDR3 is 16 amino acids long. CDR3 protein: CASSGRFAGGYNEQFF. The CDR3 DNA is TGTGCCAGCAGCGGTCGTTTTGCGGGGGGCTACAATGAGCAGTTCTTC.

This rearrangement joins TRBV4-1 to TRBJ1-2; D perhaps matches TRBD1 (6 bases). Per germline, CDR1 MGHRA and CDR2 YSYEKL. The CDR3 totals 16 residues. Trimming cost V 1 base and J 7 bases, with 19 bases left between them. In nucleotides, the CDR3 is TGCGCCAGCAGCCAAGGCAGGGCAGGGACATTCTTTGGCTACACCTTC. Translated: CASSQGRAGTFFGYTF.

The rearrangement joins TRBV19 to TRBJ1-4; 7 bases fit TRBD1. CDR1 and CDR2 (germline): LNHDA, SQIVND (reference sequence). V gave up 3 bases and J gave up 5 bases; unmatched junction bases: 18. This CDR3 spans 19 amino acids. As DNA, the CDR3 is TGTGCCAGTAGTATGGTAGTTGGAGTACGGGACAGAAGAAATGAAAAACTGTTTTTT. Its protein is CASSMVVGVRDRRNEKLFF. Combining the CDR3 with reference TRBV19 and TRBJ1-4 gives the whole variable domain DGGITQSPKYLFRKEGQNVTLSCEQNLNHDAMYWYRQDPGQGLRLIYYSQIVNDFQKGDIAEGYSVSREKKESFPLTVTSAQKNPTAFYLCASSMVVGVRDRRNEKLFFGSGTQLSVL.

This chain uses TRBV12-3 or TRBV12-4 with TRBJ1-1, with TRBD1 matching over 8 bases. CDR3 length equals 13 residues. The trim removed 4 bases at V and 5 bases at J, leaving 3 bases unmatched. The CDR3 nucleotides are TGTGCCAGCAGTTACAGGGGGGGGACTGAAGCTTTCTTT. Translated: CASSYRGGTEAFF.

The V and J genes are TRBV3-1 (or the pseudogene TRBV3-2) and TRBJ2-5, with D tentatively TRBD1 (6 bases). The CDR3 is made up of 15 amino acids. Trimming took off 1 base at V and 5 bases at J, with 14 bases between the two ends. From germline, CDR1 is LGHDT and CDR2 YNNKEL (reference sequence). This CDR3 is CASSQGLQGWETQYF. DNA of the CDR3: TGTGCCAGCAGCCAAGGCCTGCAGGGGTGGGAGACCCAGTACTTC.

The genes are TRBV7-9 and TRBJ2-5; 7 bases match TRBD1. Germline CDR1 is SEHNR and CDR2 is FQNEAQ (reference sequence). This CDR3 contains 14 residues. After removal of 5 bases from V and 1 base from J, the junction contained 4 bases not matched to a gene. CDR3 amino acids: CASSPQGPQETQYF. CDR3 coding DNA: TGTGCCAGCAGCCCACAGGGGCCCCAAGAGACCCAGTACTTC.